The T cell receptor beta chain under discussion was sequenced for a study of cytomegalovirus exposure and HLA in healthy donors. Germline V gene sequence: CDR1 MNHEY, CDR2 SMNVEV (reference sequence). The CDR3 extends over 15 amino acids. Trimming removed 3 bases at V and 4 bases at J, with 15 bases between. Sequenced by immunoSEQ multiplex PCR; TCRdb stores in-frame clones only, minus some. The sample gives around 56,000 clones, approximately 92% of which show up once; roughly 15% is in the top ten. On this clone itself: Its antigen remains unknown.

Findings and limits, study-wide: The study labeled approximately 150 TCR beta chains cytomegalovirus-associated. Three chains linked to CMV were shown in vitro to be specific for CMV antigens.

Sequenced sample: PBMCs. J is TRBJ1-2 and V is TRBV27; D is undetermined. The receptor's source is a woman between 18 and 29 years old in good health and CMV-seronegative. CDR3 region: CASSLSAGTVYGYTF. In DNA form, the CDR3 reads TGTGCCAGCAGTTTGTCAGCAGGTACCGTCTATGGCTACACCTTC.